The rows below give T cell receptor beta chains drawn from one sample of a study of shared clonotypes between healthy human individuals. TCRdb's table, derived via immunoSEQ multiplex PCR, lists solely in-frame clones and lacks some. The sample has some 500,000 clones; around 80% are singletons. The sequenced sample consisted of PBMCs. These receptors all stem from a woman between 40 and 50 years old in good health. Some clones in this sample may be carry-over from other donors' samples. Both conserved end residues are part of each CDR3. A D gene is named only where the DNA matches it firmly. The size of a clone is reported for some rows only, either as once, few or many, or as a class for expanded clones.

v_gene,abundance,j_gene,d_gene,CDR3aa,CDR3nt
TRBV7-2,-,TRBJ2-1,TRBD1,CASSPWDRGRQIGFF,TGTGCCAGCAGCCCCTGGGACAGGGGGCGCCAGATCGGGTTCTTC
TRBV10-1,-,TRBJ2-7,-,CASSEGSKPGTDSYEQYF,TGCGCCAGCAGTGAGGGGTCTAAGCCAGGGACGGACTCCTACGAGCAGTACTTC
TRBV11-3,once,TRBJ2-7,-,CASSKGGTYEQYF,TGTGCCAGCAGCAAGGGCGGAACCTACGAGCAGTACTTC
TRBV11-3,-,TRBJ2-5,TRBD1,CASSPDSGTANQETQYF,TGTGCCAGCAGCCCAGATTCCGGGACAGCGAACCAAGAGACCCAGTACTTC
TRBV7-3,-,TRBJ1-1,-,CASSLSGLGSEAFF,TGTGCCAGCAGCTTATCGGGGCTAGGAAGTGAAGCTTTCTTT
TRBV4-1,-,TRBJ2-1,TRBD2,CASSVGTSGYNEQFF,TGCGCCAGCAGCGTCGGGACTAGCGGATACAATGAGCAGTTCTTC
TRBV29-1,-,TRBJ2-1,TRBD2,CSVSPTSGNEQFF,TGCAGCGTTTCCCCGACTAGCGGGAACGAGCAGTTCTTC
TRBV10-2,few,TRBJ2-6,-,CASSPSAAGANVLTF,TGCGCCAGCAGTCCCTCCGCGGCTGGGGCCAACGTCCTGACTTTC
TRBV10-3,few,TRBJ1-1,-,CATRTEGTEAFF,TGTGCCACCAGGACAGAAGGGACTGAAGCTTTCTTT
TRBV15,-,TRBJ2-2,-,CATSRDRVDTGELFF,TGTGCCACCAGCAGAGACAGGGTGGACACCGGGGAGCTGTTTTTT
TRBV7-7,few,TRBJ1-1,-,CASSRQDGTEAFF,TGTGCTAGCAGCCGCCAGGACGGCACTGAAGCTTTCTTT
TRBV18,-,TRBJ2-1,TRBD2,CASSPELLAGGVGNEQFF,TGTGCCAGCTCACCAGAACTACTAGCGGGAGGAGTGGGGAATGAGCAGTTCTTC
TRBV7-8,-,TRBJ1-1,TRBD1,CASSLGRQGRGTEAFF,TGTGCCAGCAGCTTAGGACGACAGGGGAGGGGCACTGAAGCTTTCTTT
TRBV7-3,-,TRBJ2-7,TRBD2,CASSSPRTSGRYEQYF,TGTGCCAGCAGCTCCCCCCGGACTAGCGGGAGATACGAGCAGTACTTC
TRBV7-9,-,TRBJ2-6,TRBD1,CASSSLPGQGGGANVLTF,TGTGCCAGCAGCTCCCTACCGGGACAGGGTGGTGGGGCCAACGTCCTGACTTTC
TRBV9,-,TRBJ2-5,-,CASSAFGRTPETQYF,TGTGCCAGCAGCGCCTTCGGCCGGACCCCAGAGACCCAGTACTTC
TRBV6-1,-,TRBJ2-3,-,CASSVLAPGTDTQYF,TGTGCCAGCAGTGTACTAGCTCCAGGGACAGATACGCAGTATTTT
TRBV11-3,-,TRBJ2-3,-,CASSLIGDTDTQYF,TGTGCCAGCAGCTTGATCGGAGACACAGATACGCAGTATTTT
TRBV10-2,-,TRBJ2-7,-,CASSQGYEQYF,TGCGCCAGCAGTCAGGGCTACGAGCAGTACTTC
TRBV7-9,once,TRBJ2-5,-,CASSLTQGGETQYF,TGTGCCAGCAGCTTAACACAGGGAGGTGAGACCCAGTACTTC
TRBV30,-,TRBJ2-5,-,CAWSLLGAQYF,TGTGCCTGGAGCCTCTTAGGGGCCCAGTACTTC
TRBV5-1,-,TRBJ2-1,TRBD2,CASSLDGYPIRTSGTSSYNEQFF,TGCGCCAGCAGCTTGGACGGATACCCGATCCGGACTAGCGGTACCTCCTCCTACAATGAGCAGTTCTTC
TRBV4-2,-,TRBJ2-1,-,CASSHDSGVWRNEQFF,TGTGCCAGCAGCCATGACTCGGGGGTTTGGAGAAATGAGCAGTTCTTC
TRBV30,-,TRBJ2-3,-,CAWSYLSTDTQYF,TGTGCCTGGAGCTACCTGAGCACAGATACGCAGTATTTT
TRBV7-3,-,TRBJ2-3,-,CASSSRTMDTQYF,TGTGCCAGCAGCTCCCGGACTATGGATACGCAGTATTTT
TRBV7-6,-,TRBJ2-3,-,CASSLGSSGTDTQYF,TGTGCCAGCAGCTTGGGTTCCTCTGGCACAGATACGCAGTATTTT
TRBV5-1,-,TRBJ2-1,-,CASSHRVRAYNEQFF,TGCGCCAGCAGCCATAGGGTTCGCGCCTACAATGAGCAGTTCTTC
TRBV18,-,TRBJ1-5,-,CASSPPDQPQHF,TGTGCCAGCTCACCCCCAGATCAGCCCCAGCATTTT